This paragraph covers one TCR beta chain sequence. Its target is not known. Compared with germline, one end of the junction differs, possibly owing to a read error. TCRbeta libraries were built with three rounds of nested PCR, modified from ARM-PCR. A single record per CDR3 protein comes from TCRdb applying MiXCR to the multiplex PCR reads. The sample shows under 100,000 distinct CDR3 sequences, 61% of them seen only once. This CDR3 is 15 amino acids long. These data belong to a study of tumor and adjacent non-tumor tissue in lung cancer. About the research overall: The cohort had around twelve adenocarcinoma, a couple of squamous cell and 1 small cell patients. Findings of the study overall: Tumor tissue had significantly higher TCR diversity than normal lung. Higher tumor TCR diversity was associated with shorter survival.

RNA was extracted from bulk tissue without any cell sorting. Chemotherapy-naive patients with new lung cancer underwent thoracic surgery in China, August–November 2014. The rearrangement links TRBV12-3 or TRBV12-4 to TRBJ1-2; D gene unclear. This sequence originates from a man between 65 and 85 years old with non-small cell lung cancer. Material for sequencing was lung tumor tissue. DNA of the CDR3: TGTGTCAGCGCCCTGTGGATAGAACCTAACTATGGCTACACCTTC. It translates to CVSALWIEPNYGYTF.